The clone carrying this TCR beta chain was seen a single time. Its specificity is not known. A single base separates this from a much larger clone, so it may be a read error. These data come from a study of CD8 T cells in ankylosing spondylitis. TCRdb re-analysed the 5' RACE reads in MiXCR, keeping a single row per CDR3 protein. The sample yields fewer than 250,000 distinct CDR3 sequences, about 10% seen once. Germline CDR1 reads SGHTS; CDR2 reads YDEGEE. The V and J ends lost 8 bases and 4 bases, in that order; junction bases with no gene match: 7. CDR3 size: 14 residues. Study observations and caveats: CD8+ by phenotype, disease-linked clones were relatively rare in peripheral blood. Disease-associated clones were reportedly significantly overrepresented in matched ankylosing spondylitis synovial fluid.

The origin of this receptor is a male donor with ankylosing spondylitis or in good health (not recorded which). What was sequenced was blood, either unsorted or a sorted T cell fraction (not recorded which). The rearrangement links TRBV5-8 to TRBJ2-1; TRBD1 agrees at 9 bases. The CDR3 loop is CARSPGTGYNEQFF. In nucleotides, the CDR3 is TGTGCCAGGAGCCCAGGGACAGGGTACAATGAGCAGTTCTTC.